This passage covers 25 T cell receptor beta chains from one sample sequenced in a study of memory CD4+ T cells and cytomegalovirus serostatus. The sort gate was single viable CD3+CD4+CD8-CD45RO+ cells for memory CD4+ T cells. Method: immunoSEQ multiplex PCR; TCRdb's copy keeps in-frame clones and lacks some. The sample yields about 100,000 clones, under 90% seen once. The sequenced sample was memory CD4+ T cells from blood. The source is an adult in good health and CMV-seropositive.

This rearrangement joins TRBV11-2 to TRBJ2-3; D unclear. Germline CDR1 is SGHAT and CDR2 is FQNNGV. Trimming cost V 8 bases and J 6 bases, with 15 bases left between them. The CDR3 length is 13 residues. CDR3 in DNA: TGTGCCAGCTGGACGGAGCTCCGGGATACGCAGTATTTT. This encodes CASWTELRDTQYF.

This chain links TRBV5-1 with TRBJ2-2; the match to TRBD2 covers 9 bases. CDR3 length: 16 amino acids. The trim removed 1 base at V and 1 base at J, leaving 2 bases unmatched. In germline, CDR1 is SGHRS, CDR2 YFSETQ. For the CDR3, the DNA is TGCGCCAGCAGCTTGAAGACTAGCGGGAACACCGGGGAGCTGTTTTTT. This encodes CASSLKTSGNTGELFF.

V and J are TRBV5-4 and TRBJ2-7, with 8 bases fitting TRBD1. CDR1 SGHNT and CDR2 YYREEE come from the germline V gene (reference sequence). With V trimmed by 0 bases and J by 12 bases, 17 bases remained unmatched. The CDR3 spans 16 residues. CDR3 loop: CASSLGPGTGPIRGYF. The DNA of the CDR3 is TGTGCCAGCAGCTTGGGTCCCGGGACAGGACCCATCAGGGGGTACTTC.

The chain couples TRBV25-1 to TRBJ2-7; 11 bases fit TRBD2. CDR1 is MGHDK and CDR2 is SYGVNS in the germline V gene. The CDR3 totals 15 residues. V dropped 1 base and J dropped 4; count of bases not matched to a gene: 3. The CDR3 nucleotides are TGTGCCAGCAGTGAATCAGTAGCGGGAGGGTACGAGCAGTACTTC. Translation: CASSESVAGGYEQYF.

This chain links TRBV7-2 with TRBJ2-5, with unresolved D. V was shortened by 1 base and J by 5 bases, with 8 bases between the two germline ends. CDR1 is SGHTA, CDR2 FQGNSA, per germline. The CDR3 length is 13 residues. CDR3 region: CASSLDSRETQYF. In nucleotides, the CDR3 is TGTGCCAGCAGCTTAGATAGCAGGGAGACCCAGTACTTC.

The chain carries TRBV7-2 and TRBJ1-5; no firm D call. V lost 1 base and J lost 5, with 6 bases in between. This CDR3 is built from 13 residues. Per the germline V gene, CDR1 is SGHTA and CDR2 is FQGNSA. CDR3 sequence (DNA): TGTGCCAGCAGCTTAGACGGATATCAGCCCCAGCATTTT. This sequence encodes CASSLDGYQPQHF.

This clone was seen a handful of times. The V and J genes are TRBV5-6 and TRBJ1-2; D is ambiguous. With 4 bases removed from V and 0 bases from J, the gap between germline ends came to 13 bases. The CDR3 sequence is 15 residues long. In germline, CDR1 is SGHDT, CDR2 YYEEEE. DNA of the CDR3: TGTGCCAGCAGCCCGTCGGACCGTACTAACTATGGCTACACCTTC. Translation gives CASSPSDRTNYGYTF.

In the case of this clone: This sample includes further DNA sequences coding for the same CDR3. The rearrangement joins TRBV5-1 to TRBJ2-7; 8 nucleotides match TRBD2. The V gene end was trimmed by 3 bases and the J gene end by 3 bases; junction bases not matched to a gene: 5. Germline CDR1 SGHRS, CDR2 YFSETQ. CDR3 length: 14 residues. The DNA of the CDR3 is TGCGCCAGCAGCTCACGAGGGACTAGCTACGAGCAGTACTTC. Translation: CASSSRGTSYEQYF. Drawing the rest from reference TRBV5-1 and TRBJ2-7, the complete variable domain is KAGVTQTPRYLIKTRGQQVTLSCSPISGHRSVSWYQQTPGQGLQFLFEYFSETQRNKGNFPGRFSGRQFSNSRSEMNVSTLELGDSALYLCASSSRGTSYEQYFGPGTRLTVT.

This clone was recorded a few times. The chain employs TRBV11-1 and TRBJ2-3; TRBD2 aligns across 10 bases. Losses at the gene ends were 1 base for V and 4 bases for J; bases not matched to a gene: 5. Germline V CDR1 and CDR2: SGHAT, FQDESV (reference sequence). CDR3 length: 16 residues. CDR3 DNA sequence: TGTGCCAGCAGCTTAGGAAGTCTAGCGGGAGCAGATACGCAGTATTTT. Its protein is CASSLGSLAGADTQYF.

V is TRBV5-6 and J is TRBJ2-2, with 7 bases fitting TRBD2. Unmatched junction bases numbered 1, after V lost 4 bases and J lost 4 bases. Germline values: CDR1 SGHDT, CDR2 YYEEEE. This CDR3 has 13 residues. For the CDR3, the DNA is TGTGCCAGCAGCCCGGGGGGCACCGGGGAGCTGTTTTTT. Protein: CASSPGGTGELFF.

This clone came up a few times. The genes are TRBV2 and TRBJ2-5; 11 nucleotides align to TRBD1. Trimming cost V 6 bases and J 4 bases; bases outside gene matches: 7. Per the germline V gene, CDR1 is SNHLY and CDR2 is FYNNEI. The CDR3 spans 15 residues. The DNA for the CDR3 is TGTGCCAGCAGGCCTTGGACAGGGGGCACAGAGACCCAGTACTTC. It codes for CASRPWTGGTETQYF.

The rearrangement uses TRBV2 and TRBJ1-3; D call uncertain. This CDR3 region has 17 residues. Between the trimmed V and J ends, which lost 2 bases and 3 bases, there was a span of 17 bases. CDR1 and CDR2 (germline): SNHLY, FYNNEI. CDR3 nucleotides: TGTGCCAGCAGTGAAATTGTGTGGGAATCGCATGGAAACACCATATATTTT. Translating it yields CASSEIVWESHGNTIYF.

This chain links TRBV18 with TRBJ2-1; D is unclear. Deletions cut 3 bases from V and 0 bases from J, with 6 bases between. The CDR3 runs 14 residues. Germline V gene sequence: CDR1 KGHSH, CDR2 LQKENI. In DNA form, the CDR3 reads TGTGCCAGCTCACCGGAGAGCTCCTACAATGAGCAGTTCTTC. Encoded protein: CASSPESSYNEQFF.

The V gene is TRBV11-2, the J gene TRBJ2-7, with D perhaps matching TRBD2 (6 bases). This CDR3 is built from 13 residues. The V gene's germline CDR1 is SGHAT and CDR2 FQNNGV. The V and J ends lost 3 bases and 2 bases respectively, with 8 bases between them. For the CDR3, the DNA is TGTGCCAGCAGCTTTGGAGGGGCCTACGAGCAGTACTTC. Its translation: CASSFGGAYEQYF. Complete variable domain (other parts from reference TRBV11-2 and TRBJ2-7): EAGVAQSPRYKIIEKRQSVAFWCNPISGHATLYWYQQILGQGPKLLIQFQNNGVVDDSQLPKDRFSAERLKGVDSTLKIQPAKLEDSAVYLCASSFGGAYEQYFGPGTRLTVT.

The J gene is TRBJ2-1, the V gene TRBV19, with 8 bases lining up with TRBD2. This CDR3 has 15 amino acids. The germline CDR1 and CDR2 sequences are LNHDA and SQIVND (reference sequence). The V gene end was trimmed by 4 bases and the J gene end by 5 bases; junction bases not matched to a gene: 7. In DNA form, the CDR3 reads TGTGCCAGTAGTACCGGGAGGGCCCCAAACAATGAGCAGTTCTTC. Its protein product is CASSTGRAPNNEQFF. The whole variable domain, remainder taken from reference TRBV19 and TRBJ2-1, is DGGITQSPKYLFRKEGQNVTLSCEQNLNHDAMYWYRQDPGQGLRLIYYSQIVNDFQKGDIAEGYSVSREKKESFPLTVTSAQKNPTAFYLCASSTGRAPNNEQFFGPGTRLTVL.

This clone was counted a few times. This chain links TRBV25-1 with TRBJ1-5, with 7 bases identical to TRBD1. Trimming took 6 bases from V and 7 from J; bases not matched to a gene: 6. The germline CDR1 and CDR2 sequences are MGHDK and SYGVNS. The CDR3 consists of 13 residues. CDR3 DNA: TGTGCCAGCAGCGACAGGGAGGGCCAGCCCCAGCATTTT. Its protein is CASSDREGQPQHF.

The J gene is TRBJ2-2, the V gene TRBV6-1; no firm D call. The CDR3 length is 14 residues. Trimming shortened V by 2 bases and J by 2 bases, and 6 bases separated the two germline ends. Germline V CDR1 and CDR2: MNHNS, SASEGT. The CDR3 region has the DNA TGTGCCAGCAGTGAACAGGAAAACACCGGGGAGCTGTTTTTT. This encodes CASSEQENTGELFF.

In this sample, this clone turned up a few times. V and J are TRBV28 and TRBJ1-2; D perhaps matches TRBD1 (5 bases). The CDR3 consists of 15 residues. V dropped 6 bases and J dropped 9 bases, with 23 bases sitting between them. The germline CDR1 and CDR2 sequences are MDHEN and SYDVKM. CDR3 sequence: CASRLPGQGVLSYTF. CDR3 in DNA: TGTGCCAGCAGACTCCCGGGGCAGGGCGTTCTAAGCTACACCTTC.

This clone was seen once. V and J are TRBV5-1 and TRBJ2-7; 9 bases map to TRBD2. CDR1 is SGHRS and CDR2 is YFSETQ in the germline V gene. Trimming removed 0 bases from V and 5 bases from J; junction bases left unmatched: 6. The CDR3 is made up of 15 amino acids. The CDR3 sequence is CASSLGIAGAHEQYF. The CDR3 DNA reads TGCGCCAGCAGCTTGGGAATAGCGGGAGCCCACGAGCAGTACTTC.

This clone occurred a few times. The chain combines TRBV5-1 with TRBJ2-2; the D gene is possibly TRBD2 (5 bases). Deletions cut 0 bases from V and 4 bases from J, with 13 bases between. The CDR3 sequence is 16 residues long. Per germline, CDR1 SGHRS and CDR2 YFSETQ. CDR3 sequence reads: CASSLDTIGLTGELFF. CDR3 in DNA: TGCGCCAGCAGCTTGGATACCATCGGACTCACCGGGGAGCTGTTTTTT.

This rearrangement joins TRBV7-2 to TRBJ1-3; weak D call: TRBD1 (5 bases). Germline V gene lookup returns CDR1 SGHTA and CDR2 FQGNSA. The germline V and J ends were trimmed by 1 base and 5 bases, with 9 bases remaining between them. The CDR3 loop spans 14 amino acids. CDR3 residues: CASSLGDVRNTIYF. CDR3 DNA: TGTGCCAGCAGCTTAGGGGACGTACGAAACACCATATATTTT.

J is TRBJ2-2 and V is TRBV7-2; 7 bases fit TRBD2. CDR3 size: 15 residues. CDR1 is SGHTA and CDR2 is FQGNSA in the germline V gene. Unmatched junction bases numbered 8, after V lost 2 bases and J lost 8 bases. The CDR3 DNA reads TGTGCCAGCAGCTTAAGCGGGGACGGTGGGGGGGAGCTGTTTTTT. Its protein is CASSLSGDGGGELFF.

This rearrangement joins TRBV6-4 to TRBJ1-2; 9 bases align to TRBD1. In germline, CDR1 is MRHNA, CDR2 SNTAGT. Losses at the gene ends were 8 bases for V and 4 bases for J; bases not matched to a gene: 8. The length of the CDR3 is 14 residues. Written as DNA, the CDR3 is TGTGCCAGCTCCTCGGGGACAGGGCCCTATGGCTACACCTTC. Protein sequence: CASSSGTGPYGYTF.

CDR3 coding DNA: TGTGCCAGCAGCGTCCGACAGGGGTTGGTCGGAGATACGCAGTATTTT. Translating gives CASSVRQGLVGDTQYF. The rearrangement joins TRBV11-2 to TRBJ2-3; 8 bases map to TRBD1. Trimming at V came to 5 bases and at J to 5 bases, leaving 12 bases not matched to a gene. Germline V gene data show CDR1 as SGHAT and CDR2 as FQNNGV. The CDR3 is made up of 16 amino acids.

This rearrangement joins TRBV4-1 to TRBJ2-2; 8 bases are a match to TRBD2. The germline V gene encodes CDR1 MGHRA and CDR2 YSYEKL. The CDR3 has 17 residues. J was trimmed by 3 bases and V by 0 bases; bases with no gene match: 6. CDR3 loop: CASSQEAGAVDTGELFF. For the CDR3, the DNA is TGCGCCAGCAGCCAAGAAGCGGGAGCGGTCGACACCGGGGAGCTGTTTTTT.